The clone carrying this T cell receptor beta chain was observed a handful of times. Its specificity is not known. The record originates from a study of Ad26.COV2.S vaccination and SARS-CoV-2 variants. The study, taken as a whole, reports: Comparability of non-spike TCR breadth was observed across vaccine and placebo recipients. Estimates derived from TCR breadth and depth analyses may have underestimated total T cell responses. Considerable breadth of spike-specific CD8+ and CD4+ T cell responses has reportedly been documented following vaccination. The placebo group had lower spike-specific TCR breadth than the vaccine recipients did.

Germline V lookup: CDR1 WNHNN, CDR2 SYGVQD (reference sequence). Trimming removed 2 bases from V and 1 base from J, with 1 base in between. The CDR3 loop spans 12 amino acids. Assay: immunoSEQ multiplex PCR; the TCRdb copy retains only in-frame clones and omits some. The table records about 98,000 clones, around 81% of them present only once. Material: peripheral blood, obtained after recovery from COVID-19. This TCR derives from a human donor who had recovered from COVID-19. The rearrangement joins TRBV10-1 to TRBJ2-3, with unresolved D. CDR3 bases: TGCGCCAGCAGTGAGGGCACAGATACGCAGTATTTT. Translation: CASSEGTDTQYF.